This T cell receptor (beta chain) was recorded in a study of T cells in Graves' hyperthyroidism and ophthalmopathy. The blood sample dates from first hyperthyroidism diagnosis, preceding any ophthalmopathy symptoms. The CDR3 regions of TCR beta were amplified from RNA transcripts. With the HTBI primer set, the TCR CDR3 went through a first round of RT-PCR. TCRdb independently ran MiXCR on the multiplex PCR reads; one entry per CDR3 protein. The sample lists fewer than 25,000 distinct CDR3 sequences; about half were seen once. The V end lost 4 bases, the J end lost 7 bases, and 17 bases lay between the germline ends. Germline V CDR1 and CDR2: SEHNR, FQNEAQ (reference sequence). This CDR3 comprises 14 residues.

Sequencing was done on a sample of blood. This TCR was sampled from a woman aged 40 to 55 with Graves' hyperthyroidism that later progressed to Graves' ophthalmopathy. The chain recombines TRBV7-9 with TRBJ2-7, with D perhaps matching TRBD1 or TRBD2 (7 bases each). CDR3 protein: CASSSQGGLTEQYF. CDR3 nucleotide sequence: TGTGCCAGCAGCTCCCAGGGGGGGCTAACGGAGCAGTACTTC.